These 30 T cell receptor beta chains were all obtained from the same sample, sequenced in a study of T cell changes during pregnancy in multiple sclerosis. Clones were read by immunoSEQ multiplex PCR, and TCRdb kept only the in-frame ones, dropping some. The table has approximately 59,000 clones, about 93% seen once. Sequences were derived from peripheral blood, sampled in the third trimester of pregnancy. These receptors were obtained from a female donor in good health, enrolled as a control in a pregnancy study.

The CDR3 DNA is TGTGCCAGCAGCTATACCGAACATTTCAGGGTAAATGATGGCTACACCTTC. This translates into CASSYTEHFRVNDGYTF. The chain is built from TRBV7-9 and TRBJ1-2; D may be TRBD1 (5 bases). The CDR3 is 17 residues long. Germline loops: CDR1 SEHNR, CDR2 FQNEAQ (reference sequence). Trimming stripped 4 bases from V and 6 bases from J, with 24 bases between. Full variable domain (missing parts from reference TRBV7-9 and TRBJ1-2): DTGVSQNPRHKITKRGQNVTFRCDPISEHNRLYWYRQTLGQGPEFLTYFQNEAQLEKSRLLSDRFSAERPKGSFSTLEIQRTEQGDSAMYLCASSYTEHFRVNDGYTFGSGTRLTVV.

This chain links TRBV2 with TRBJ2-4, with D possibly TRBD1 on 5 matching bases. The germline V gene encodes CDR1 SNHLY and CDR2 FYNNEI. The CDR3 extends over 14 amino acids. The V and J ends lost 3 bases and 0 bases respectively, with 6 bases between them. The CDR3 here is CASSDDRAKNIQYF. CDR3 DNA sequence: TGTGCCAGCAGTGATGACAGAGCCAAAAACATTCAGTACTTC.

The chain has TRBV6-5 and TRBJ2-1, with 8 positions matching TRBD1. Germline values: CDR1 MNHEY, CDR2 SVGAGI. The ends lost 7 bases at V and 2 bases at J; junction bases unmatched: 7. This CDR3 region has 15 residues. The CDR3, as DNA: TGTGCCAGCATGCGAGGACAGGGCGCCTACAATGAGCAGTTCTTC. It encodes CASMRGQGAYNEQFF.

V gene TRBV5-8 combines with J gene TRBJ1-4; no clear D gene. Germline CDR1 is SGHTS and CDR2 is YDEGEE. There are 15 residues in the CDR3. The V end was cut by 0 bases, the J end by 3 bases, with 9 bases between. Here the CDR3 reads CASSLVNFANEKLFF. The CDR3 nucleotides read TGTGCCAGCAGCTTGGTCAACTTCGCTAATGAAAAACTGTTTTTT.

The CDR3 sequence: CASSPSPDNYGYTF. The CDR3 coding sequence is TGTGCCAGCAGCCCTAGCCCGGATAACTATGGCTACACCTTC. The chain recombines TRBV27 with TRBJ1-2; D gene unclear. With 6 bases removed from V and 1 base from J, the gap between germline ends came to 12 bases. Germline V gene data show CDR1 as MNHEY and CDR2 as SMNVEV (reference sequence). The CDR3 spans 14 residues.

This sequence joins TRBV5-6 and TRBJ2-3, with D perhaps TRBD1 (6 bases). CDR1 and CDR2 (germline): SGHDT, YYEEEE. The CDR3 length is 16 residues. Trimming removed 1 base from V and 4 bases from J, with 16 bases in between. The CDR3 here is CASSLSGHLGADTQYF. The CDR3 nucleotides are TGTGCCAGCAGCTTGTCGGGACATCTGGGGGCAGATACGCAGTATTTT. Filled out from reference TRBV5-6 and TRBJ2-3, the complete variable domain reads DAGVTQSPTHLIKTRGQQVTLRCSPKSGHDTVSWYQQALGQGPQFIFQYYEEEERQRGNFPDRFSGHQFPNYSSELNVNALLLGDSALYLCASSLSGHLGADTQYFGPGTRLTVL.

This rearrangement joins TRBV5-1 to TRBJ2-3; D is unresolved. Germline CDR1 reads SGHRS; CDR2 reads YFSETQ. V dropped 4 bases and J dropped 3 bases, with 15 bases sitting between them. CDR3 length: 15 residues. The CDR3 loop is CASSPGGVRTDTQYF. In nucleotides, the CDR3 is TGCGCCAGCAGCCCAGGTGGTGTAAGAACAGATACGCAGTATTTT.

This chain joins TRBV7-2 and TRBJ2-1; D might be TRBD1 (7 bases). In germline, CDR1 is SGHTA, CDR2 FQGNSA. Trimming cost V 1 base and J 0 bases, with 13 bases left between them. CDR3 length equals 17 residues. The CDR3 reads CASSLDRGGSSYNEQFF. CDR3 sequence (DNA): TGTGCCAGCAGCTTAGACAGGGGAGGTAGCTCCTACAATGAGCAGTTCTTC.

The chain combines TRBV7-2 with TRBJ2-7, with 9 bases that match TRBD2. Germline CDR1 and CDR2: SGHTA and FQGNSA. V shed 1 base, J shed 3 bases, and the junction held 1 base outside the gene matches. There are 14 residues in the CDR3. The CDR3 DNA is TGTGCCAGCAGCTTAGGGACTAGCGTCTACGAGCAGTACTTC. This encodes CASSLGTSVYEQYF.

This clone was picked up one time. The V call is TRBV19, the J call TRBJ2-5; 7 bases fit TRBD1. The CDR3 runs 15 residues. J lost 5 bases, V lost 6 bases, and 12 bases had no gene match. Germline-derived CDR1 and CDR2 are LNHDA and SQIVND (reference sequence). CDR3 DNA: TGTGCCAGTAGAAGCAAGAGGGCAGGGGGTGAGACCCAGTACTTC. Protein: CASRSKRAGGETQYF.

The CDR3 loop reads CASSQVSGSSYEQYF. DNA of the CDR3: TGCGCCAGCAGCCAAGTTTCTGGGAGCTCCTACGAGCAGTACTTC. The chain joins TRBV4-1 to TRBJ2-7, with D possibly matching TRBD2 (5 bases). Germline V gene data show CDR1 as MGHRA and CDR2 as YSYEKL. The CDR3 is 15 residues long. The V gene lost 1 base and the J gene lost 0 bases, with 10 bases spanning the gap.

V is TRBV5-1 and J is TRBJ1-1; 9 bases agree with TRBD1. CDR1 and CDR2 from the germline V gene are SGHRS and YFSETQ. Trimming removed 5 bases from V and 10 bases from J; junction bases left unmatched: 15. CDR3 length: 15 residues. The CDR3 sequence: CASRPFSGTGLGAFF. CDR3 DNA: TGCGCCAGCAGGCCTTTTTCCGGGACAGGGCTTGGAGCTTTCTTT.

The rearrangement links TRBV2 to TRBJ2-2, with 7 nucleotides matching TRBD1. CDR1 SNHLY and CDR2 FYNNEI come from the germline V gene. With V trimmed by 6 bases and J by 8 bases, 9 bases remained unmatched. The CDR3 has 14 residues. Here the CDR3 reads CASRGTATGGELFF. CDR3 sequence (DNA): TGTGCCAGCAGGGGGACAGCCACTGGGGGGGAGCTGTTTTTT.

This clone appeared once. The chain uses TRBV6-5 and TRBJ2-1, with TRBD1 matching 7 bases. This CDR3 region has 12 residues. The ends lost 5 bases at V and 9 bases at J; junction bases unmatched: 4. The germline gives CDR1 MNHEY, CDR2 SVGAGI. This chain's CDR3 is CASSHRGPEQFF. CDR3 in DNA: TGTGCCAGCAGTCACAGGGGTCCTGAGCAGTTCTTC.

The J gene is TRBJ1-6, the V gene TRBV5-4; D may be TRBD1 (5 bases). Trimming took 5 bases from V and 5 from J, leaving 11 bases between them. Per the germline V gene, CDR1 is SGHNT and CDR2 is YYREEE (reference sequence). This CDR3 is 14 amino acids long. CDR3 bases: TGTGCCAGCAGTCGCCAGGGAAATAATTCACCCCTCCACTTT. Translated, it gives CASSRQGNNSPLHF.

V usage is TRBV6-6 and J usage is TRBJ1-5, with D maybe TRBD1 (6 bases). The germline V gene encodes CDR1 MNHNY and CDR2 SVGAGI (reference sequence). This CDR3 is 16 amino acids long. Trimming pared 6 bases from V and 4 bases from J, leaving 19 bases between. Here the CDR3 DNA reads TGTGCCAGCAGCACTGGGGGGGGCCCTGGGAATCAGCCCCAGCATTTT. The encoded protein is CASSTGGGPGNQPQHF.

The V call is TRBV29-1, the J call TRBJ2-2; D might be TRBD1 (7 bases). V lost 7 bases and J 3 bases, leaving 15 bases between the germline ends. This CDR3 spans 14 amino acids. The V gene's germline CDR1 is SQVTM and CDR2 ANQGSEA. The CDR3 DNA is TGCAGCGGCGGGACAGATTATTACACCGGGGAGCTGTTTTTT. Translated, it gives CSGGTDYYTGELFF.

This chain connects TRBV4-2 to TRBJ2-7, with TRBD1 matching over 7 bases. J was trimmed by 4 bases and V by 1 base; bases with no gene match: 7. Germline V gene data show CDR1 as LGHNA and CDR2 as YNFKEQ. CDR3 length: 15 residues. The CDR3 nucleotides are TGTGCCAGCAGCCAAGGGATCACAGGGGAATACGAGCAGTACTTC. This codes for CASSQGITGEYEQYF.

This chain connects TRBV19 to TRBJ2-7; 8 bases are a match to TRBD2. CDR1 is LNHDA and CDR2 is SQIVND in the germline V gene (reference sequence). The trim removed 7 bases at V and 1 base at J, leaving 6 bases unmatched. The CDR3 is made up of 14 amino acids. This CDR3 is CASKERGPSYEQYF. The DNA of the CDR3 is TGTGCCAGTAAAGAGCGGGGGCCGTCCTACGAGCAGTACTTC.

V is TRBV6-5 and J is TRBJ2-5, with unresolved D. The CDR3 loop spans 14 amino acids. From germline, CDR1 is MNHEY and CDR2 SVGAGI. The ends were cut back, 2 bases at V and 0 bases at J, with 7 bases in the middle. CDR3: CASSYLDYQETQYF. CDR3 coding DNA: TGTGCCAGCAGTTACCTAGACTACCAAGAGACCCAGTACTTC.

V gene TRBV10-3 combines with J gene TRBJ2-7; 8 bases match TRBD1. This CDR3 has 14 residues. Germline CDR1 and CDR2: ENHRY and SYGVKD. With V trimmed by 6 bases and J by 0 bases, 4 bases remained unmatched. DNA for the CDR3: TGTGCCATCAGCTGGACAGGGAGCTCCTACGAGCAGTACTTC. Translating it yields CAISWTGSSYEQYF.

About this clone itself: At one of its ends the junction is not consistent with the germline gene, which may arise from a read error. The J gene is TRBJ2-2, the V gene TRBV7-7; TRBD2 matches at 14 bases. The CDR3 has 16 residues. Germline-derived CDR1 and CDR2 are SSHAT and FNYEAQ (reference sequence). For the CDR3, the DNA is TGTGCTAGCAGTTACGGACTAGCGGGGGGCACCGGGGAGCTGTTTTTT. It translates to CASSYGLAGGTGELFF. The whole variable domain, remainder taken from reference TRBV7-7 and TRBJ2-2, is GAGVSQSPRYKVTKRGQDVTLRCDPISSHATLYWYQQALGQGPEFLTYFNYEAQPDKSGLPSDRFSAERPEGSISTLTIQRTEQRDSAMYRCASSYGLAGGTGELFFGEGSRLTVL.

The chain employs TRBV4-3 and TRBJ1-6, with 7 nucleotides matching TRBD1. Germline V gene lookup returns CDR1 LGHNA and CDR2 YSLEER. V dropped 3 bases and J dropped 10; count of bases not matched to a gene: 9. The CDR3 length is 15 residues. The CDR3 DNA reads TGCGCCAGCAGCCAGGAAGACAGGGTTAGATCACCCCTCCACTTT. It codes for CASSQEDRVRSPLHF.

The chain is built from TRBV6-5 and TRBJ2-6, with no clear D. CDR1 is MNHEY and CDR2 is SVGAGI in the germline V gene. The CDR3 has 14 amino acids. The V end was cut by 5 bases, the J end by 2 bases, with 7 bases between. The CDR3 here is CASSIEPGANVLTF. In nucleotides, the CDR3 is TGTGCCAGCAGTATCGAGCCTGGGGCCAACGTCCTGACTTTC.

V usage is TRBV15 and J usage is TRBJ2-5, with a tentative D call TRBD1 (6 bases). With 4 bases removed from V and 5 bases from J, the gap between germline ends came to 14 bases. Germline CDR1 LNHNV, CDR2 YYDKDF (reference sequence). This CDR3 contains 14 residues. CDR3 region: CATSTGHQRETQYF. CDR3 DNA: TGTGCCACCAGCACGGGACACCAGCGGGAGACCCAGTACTTC.

The chain links TRBV4-3 to TRBJ1-2, with 9 bases that match TRBD1. With V trimmed by 4 bases and J by 6 bases, 3 bases remained unmatched. From germline, CDR1 is LGHNA and CDR2 YSLEER. The CDR3 is made up of 13 amino acids. CDR3 protein: CASSRDRGDGYTF. The CDR3 DNA sequence: TGCGCCAGCAGCCGAGACAGGGGGGATGGCTACACCTTC.

The rearrangement links TRBV7-2 to TRBJ2-6; unclear D gene. The V end was cut by 0 bases, the J end by 0 bases, with 3 bases between. In germline, CDR1 is SGHTA, CDR2 FQGNSA. CDR3 length: 15 amino acids. In nucleotides, the CDR3 is TGTGCCAGCAGCTTAGCCCACTCTGGGGCCAACGTCCTGACTTTC. Its translation: CASSLAHSGANVLTF.

This clone came up once. This rearrangement joins TRBV28 to TRBJ2-1; the D gene is possibly TRBD1 (6 bases). CDR3 size: 15 residues. Per the germline V gene, CDR1 is MDHEN and CDR2 is SYDVKM. V shed 7 bases and J shed 3 bases, with 16 bases lying between them. CDR3 nucleotide sequence: TGTGCCAGCACCCTACCGGGGACAAACTACAATGAGCAGTTCTTC. Amino acid sequence: CASTLPGTNYNEQFF.

The chain is built from TRBV2 and TRBJ1-5; 9 bases are a match to TRBD1. Trimming removed 6 bases from V and 3 bases from J; junction bases left unmatched: 6. Germline CDR1 is SNHLY and CDR2 is FYNNEI. The CDR3 spans 15 residues. In DNA, the CDR3 is TGTGCCAGCAGGGAGGGACAGGGTACCAATCAGCCCCAGCATTTT. This gives the protein CASREGQGTNQPQHF.

The chain links TRBV4-3 to TRBJ2-1; D remains unclear. The germline CDR1 and CDR2 sequences are LGHNA and YSLEER. The CDR3 covers 14 residues. The V end lost 4 bases, the J end lost 1 base, and 8 bases lay between the germline ends. The chain's CDR3 is CASSRSVSYNEQFF. DNA for the CDR3: TGCGCCAGCAGCCGGAGCGTATCCTACAATGAGCAGTTCTTC.